Listed below are T cell receptor beta chains from one sample, sequenced in a study of Ad26.COV2.S vaccination and SARS-CoV-2 variants. Method: immunoSEQ multiplex PCR; TCRdb's copy keeps in-frame clones and lacks some. The repertoire holds over 100,000 clones, less than 85% seen once, with about 18% in the top ten. Specimen: peripheral blood, collected after recovery from COVID-19. Receptor source: a human donor who had recovered from COVID-19. The CDR3 runs from the conserved cysteine through the conserved F or W. D genes are given only for firm matches. Only part of the rows carry a size: once, few, many, or a class if the clone is expanded.

>-|TRBV7-9|TRBJ1-4|-
CASSLGQRNGEKLFF
TGTGCCAGCAGCTTAGGTCAGAGGAATGGGGAAAAACTGTTTTTT
>-|TRBV5-1|TRBJ2-5|-
CASSLGAQETQYF
TGCGCCAGCAGCTTGGGAGCTCAAGAGACCCAGTACTTC
>-|TRBV3-1/TRBV3-2|TRBJ2-1|TRBD2
CASSQEVSGWYNEQFF
TGTGCCAGCAGCCAAGAAGTTAGCGGGTGGTACAATGAGCAGTTCTTC
>-|TRBV21-1|TRBJ2-1|-
CASSKEADRGHNEQFF
TGTGCCAGCAGCAAAGAGGCGGACAGGGGGCACAATGAGCAGTTCTTC
>-|TRBV5-1|TRBJ2-5|TRBD1
CASSPPAGGQGQETQYF
TGCGCCAGCAGCCCCCCAGCCGGGGGACAGGGCCAAGAGACCCAGTACTTC
>-|TRBV5-4|TRBJ2-3|TRBD2
CASSFPSGGLTDTQYF
TGTGCCAGCAGCTTCCCAAGCGGGGGGCTCACAGATACGCAGTATTTT
>-|TRBV19|TRBJ1-5|-
CASSMRGGGVNQPQHF
TGTGCCAGTAGTATGAGGGGTGGAGGTGTCAATCAGCCCCAGCATTTT
>many|TRBV5-5|TRBJ1-5|-
CASSLAVGNQPQHF
TGTGCCAGCAGCTTGGCCGTAGGCAATCAGCCCCAGCATTTT
>-|TRBV6-4|TRBJ2-7|TRBD2
CASSEGTSGEQYF
TGTGCCAGCAGTGAAGGGACTAGCGGGGAGCAGTACTTC
>-|TRBV7-2|TRBJ2-7|-
CASSLVGHYEQYF
TGTGCCAGCAGCTTAGTTGGACACTACGAGCAGTACTTC
>-|TRBV5-4|TRBJ2-1|-
CASSTRDVDEQFF
TGTGCCAGCAGCACCCGGGACGTCGATGAGCAGTTCTTC
>-|TRBV5-1|TRBJ2-1|-
CASSLAVSSSYNEQFF
TGCGCCAGCAGCTTGGCCGTGAGTAGCTCCTACAATGAGCAGTTCTTC
>-|TRBV4-1|TRBJ1-2|TRBD1
CASSQSSNRGGGYTF
TGCGCCAGCAGCCAATCCAGCAACAGGGGTGGTGGCTACACCTTC
>-|TRBV2|TRBJ1-6|TRBD1
CASFKLGQTNSPLHF
TGTGCCAGCTTTAAATTGGGACAGACAAATTCACCCCTCCACTTT
>few|TRBV5-1|TRBJ1-1|-
CASSPGTLNTEAFF
TGCGCCAGCAGTCCGGGGACCCTCAACACTGAAGCTTTCTTT
>-|TRBV4-3|TRBJ1-2|-
CASSPRRQDYGYTF
TGCGCCAGCAGCCCTCGCCGACAGGATTATGGCTACACCTTC
>-|TRBV2|TRBJ2-7|TRBD1
CASSAGQGVGEQYF
TGTGCCAGCAGTGCAGGACAGGGGGTGGGCGAGCAGTACTTC
>-|TRBV5-1|TRBJ1-1|TRBD1
CASSYGTGGLAEAFF
TGCGCCAGCAGCTACGGGACAGGGGGGCTTGCTGAAGCTTTCTTT
>-|TRBV6-5|TRBJ1-2|-
CASRPDGIYGYTF
TGTGCCAGCAGACCGGACGGGATCTATGGCTACACCTTC
>once|TRBV6-5|TRBJ2-5|-
CASLNLETQYF
TGTGCCAGCTTAAACCTGGAGACCCAGTACTTC
>-|TRBV2|TRBJ2-3|TRBD2
CASSEERGNTDTQYF
TGTGCCAGCAGTGAAGAGCGGGGGAACACAGATACGCAGTATTTT
>-|TRBV7-9|TRBJ1-3|-
CASSRGRTEGNTIYF
TGTGCCAGCAGTCGGGGTCGGACAGAAGGAAACACCATATATTTT
>-|TRBV29-1|TRBJ2-6|TRBD1
CSVEGADRVGANVLTF
TGCAGCGTTGAAGGCGCGGACAGGGTGGGGGCCAACGTCCTGACTTTC
>few|TRBV20-1|TRBJ1-5|-
CSASQGEAQPQHF
TGCAGTGCTAGTCAAGGGGAGGCGCAGCCCCAGCATTTT
>-|TRBV6-2/TRBV6-3|TRBJ2-6|-
CASSTGFSGANVLTF
TGTGCCAGCAGTACAGGTTTTTCTGGGGCCAACGTCCTGACTTTC
>-|TRBV19|TRBJ1-6|-
CASSIDQGRRSPLHF
TGTGCCAGTAGTATAGATCAGGGAAGGAGATCACCCCTCCACTTT
>-|TRBV19|TRBJ1-1|-
CASSIGNTEAFF
TGTGCCAGTAGTATAGGGAACACTGAAGCTTTCTTT
>-|TRBV28|TRBJ1-6|-
CASSRRNSYNSPLHF
TGTGCCAGCAGTCGCAGGAACTCCTATAATTCACCCCTCCACTTT
>-|TRBV5-1|TRBJ1-1|-
CASNQRPSNTEAFF
TGCGCCAGCAACCAACGGCCATCGAACACTGAAGCTTTCTTT
>-|TRBV2|TRBJ1-2|-
CASSVSPQGRAYTF
TGTGCCAGCAGTGTGAGTCCGCAGGGGCGAGCCTACACCTTC
>-|TRBV6-6|TRBJ2-4|TRBD2
CASSYALSGGIQYF
TGTGCCAGCAGTTACGCACTTTCGGGGGGCATTCAGTACTTC
>-|TRBV28|TRBJ1-2|-
CASFSGTLNYGYTF
TGTGCCAGCTTCTCCGGGACACTGAACTATGGCTACACCTTC
>once|TRBV6-4|TRBJ1-5|-
CASLQGNQPQHF
TGTGCCAGCTTACAGGGCAATCAGCCCCAGCATTTT
>-|TRBV6-5|TRBJ1-2|TRBD1
CASSLTGAGGYTF
TGTGCCAGCAGCCTCACAGGGGCGGGTGGCTACACCTTC
>-|TRBV14|TRBJ2-2|-
CASSASRGTTGELFF
TGTGCCAGCAGTGCCTCTCGGGGGACCACCGGGGAGCTGTTTTTT
>-|TRBV28|TRBJ1-1|-
CASSSSGLNTEAFF
TGTGCCAGCTCCTCCTCAGGTCTGAACACTGAAGCTTTCTTT
>-|TRBV24-1|TRBJ2-3|-
CATSAPAVGTDTQYF
TGTGCCACCAGTGCCCCGGCGGTTGGCACAGATACGCAGTATTTT
>-|TRBV19|TRBJ2-7|-
CASKERGSYEQYF
TGTGCCAGTAAGGAACGGGGATCCTACGAGCAGTACTTC
>-|TRBV18|TRBJ2-7|-
CASSRESSIYEQYF
TGTGCCAGCTCACGGGAGTCGTCTATCTACGAGCAGTACTTC
>-|TRBV7-3|TRBJ2-1|-
CASSLQPGLQSKQFF
TGTGCCAGCAGCCTTCAACCGGGCCTACAAAGTAAGCAGTTCTTC
>-|TRBV28|TRBJ2-5|-
CASSLPGQGGGGETQYF
TGTGCCAGCAGTTTACCCGGCCAGGGCGGGGGCGGAGAGACCCAGTACTTC
>-|TRBV12-3/TRBV12-4|TRBJ1-6|-
CASSLLIDSPLHF
TGTGCCAGCAGCCTCCTTATTGATTCACCCCTCCACTTT
>-|TRBV5-1|TRBJ2-2|-
CASSLLGLSTGELFF
TGCGCCAGCAGCTTGCTAGGACTAAGTACCGGGGAGCTGTTTTTT